This TCR beta chain was captured by sequencing in a study of cytomegalovirus exposure and HLA in healthy donors. Study-level findings and limits: Reportedly, a later analysis found an Asian-associated ancestry cluster had fewer N-insertions than the approximately 670-donor mean. Reports indicate that TCR beta sequences accurately predicted the HLA-A and HLA-B alleles of most subjects.

These donors, healthy bone marrow donors, were studied. In nominal health when sampled, donors likely had unrecorded immune exposures nonetheless. CDR3 length equals 13 residues. Germline CDR1 ENHRY, CDR2 SYGVKD. Trimming removed 2 bases from V and 11 bases from J, with 13 bases in between. A multiplex PCR was run with 60 Vbeta primers and 13 Jbeta primers. Assay used: immunoSEQ multiplex PCR; TCRdb lists only in-frame clones, some missing. The data hold about 270,000 clones, with about 66% observed a single time. In the case of this clone: Its specificity is unknown.

The sequenced sample was PBMCs. The chain uses TRBV10-3 and TRBJ1-5, with D hard to call. The TCR sequence derives from a female donor in good health and CMV-seronegative. CDR3 sequence (DNA): TGTGCCATCAGTGAGGAGGGCCAGAAAGCCCAGCATTTT. This encodes CAISEEGQKAQHF.